This passage covers 8 T cell receptor beta chains from one sample sequenced in a study of immune heterogeneity within non-small cell lung tumors. Genomic DNA from bulk tumor acted as the template, and around 630 ng was loaded per sample. During surgery, each primary tumor gave multiple biopsies spaced as far apart as possible. Curative surgery was undertaken by patients, who had untreated, newly diagnosed non-small cell lung cancer. Amplification of the TCR beta CDR3 was achieved through multiplex PCR with 32 V and 13 J primers. TCRdb redid the calling of the multiplex PCR reads with MiXCR, one entry per CDR3 protein. This table has roughly 5,700 distinct CDR3 sequences, 21% appearing once. What was sequenced was lung tumor tissue. Every receptor here comes from a woman aged 55-69 years with non-small cell lung cancer.

Written as DNA, the CDR3 is TGTGCCAGCAGTTTTTCATACCGGCGGGCTAATTCACCCCTCCACTTT. It specifies CASSFSYRRANSPLHF. V usage is TRBV6-9 and J usage is TRBJ1-6, with unresolved D. V lost 4 bases to trimming and J lost 6 bases, with 16 bases between them. The CDR3 is made up of 16 amino acids. In germline, CDR1 is MNHGY, CDR2 SVAAGI.

Note on this clonotype: This may be a read error, as it is one base from a much larger clone. The chain uses TRBV7-9 and TRBJ1-5, with 9 bases fitting TRBD1. This CDR3 has 16 residues. Germline V lookup: CDR1 SEHNR, CDR2 FQNEAQ (reference sequence). CDR3 residues: CTSSLSGQGSNQPQHF. The CDR3 DNA reads as TGTACCAGCAGCTTAAGTGGACAGGGGAGCAATCAGCCCCAGCATTTT.

This clonotype was seen repeatedly, ten times or more. The rearrangement joins TRBV29-1 to TRBJ2-1; tentative D call: TRBD1 (6 bases). Trimming left V 7 bases short and J 7 bases short, with 17 bases between. The CDR3 runs 13 residues. Germline V gene sequence: CDR1 SQVTM, CDR2 ANQGSEA. CDR3 protein: CSGEGTSGNEQFF. The CDR3 nucleotides are TGCAGCGGAGAGGGGACATCTGGGAATGAGCAGTTCTTC.

The J gene is TRBJ2-1, the V gene TRBV9, with a weak D call TRBD2 (5 bases). The CDR3 contains 13 residues. The V end lost 0 bases, the J end lost 11 bases, and 12 bases lay between the germline ends. The germline V gene encodes CDR1 SGDLS and CDR2 YYNGEE. This CDR3 reads CASSVALEDQQFF. The CDR3 region has the DNA TGTGCCAGCAGCGTAGCTTTGGAGGACCAGCAGTTCTTC.

By proportion, this clonotype is medium-sized. The chain joins TRBV2 to TRBJ2-1; 10 bases are shared with TRBD2. There are 14 residues in the CDR3. Losses at the gene ends were 3 bases for V and 6 bases for J; bases not matched to a gene: 2. The germline gives CDR1 SNHLY, CDR2 FYNNEI. CDR3 DNA sequence: TGTGCCAGCAGTGAGCTAGCGGGAGCCAATGAGCAGTTCTTC. It is translated as CASSELAGANEQFF.

As concerns this clonotype: This may be a read error, as it is one base from a much larger clone. The chain combines TRBV6-5 with TRBJ1-1; 7 bases match TRBD1. Germline-derived CDR1 and CDR2 are MNHEY and SVGAGI. Trimming cost V 2 bases and J 9 bases; bases outside gene matches: 24. CDR3 length: 19 residues. The CDR3 spells CASSYRPDFDRVVKTKAFF. The CDR3 DNA reads TGTGCCAGCAGTTACAGGCCTGATTTCGACAGGGTAGTAAAGACTAAAGCTTTCTTT.

This clonotype qualifies as medium-sized. This chain links TRBV27 with TRBJ1-1; D is uncertain. V was trimmed by 4 bases and J by 1 base, leaving 10 bases between them. The germline CDR1 and CDR2 sequences are MNHEY and SMNVEV (reference sequence). The CDR3 is 14 amino acids. CDR3 sequence reads: CASSSRLKNTEAFF. CDR3 coding DNA: TGTGCCAGCAGTTCCAGACTTAAGAACACTGAAGCTTTCTTT.

This clonotype is medium-sized within its sample. The V call is TRBV30, the J call TRBJ1-1; the D gene is possibly TRBD1 (5 bases). CDR3 length equals 14 residues. CDR1 GTSNPN and CDR2 SVGIG come from the germline V gene (reference sequence). The germline V and J ends were trimmed by 0 bases and 3 bases, with 11 bases remaining between them. CDR3 in amino acids: CAWSVRGVDTEAFF. The CDR3 DNA sequence: TGTGCCTGGAGTGTACGAGGGGTCGACACTGAAGCTTTCTTT.